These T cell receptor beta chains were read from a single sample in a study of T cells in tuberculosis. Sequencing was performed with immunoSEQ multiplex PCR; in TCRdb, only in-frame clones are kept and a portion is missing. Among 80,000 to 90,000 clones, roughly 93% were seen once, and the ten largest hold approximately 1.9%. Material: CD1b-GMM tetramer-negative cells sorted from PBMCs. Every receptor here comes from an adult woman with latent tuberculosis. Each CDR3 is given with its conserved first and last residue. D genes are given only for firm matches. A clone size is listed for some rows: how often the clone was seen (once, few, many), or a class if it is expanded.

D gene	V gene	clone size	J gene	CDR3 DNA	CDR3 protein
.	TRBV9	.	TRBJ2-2	TGTGCCAGCAGCGCCTCGGGGAGTCGGACCGGGGAGCTGTTTTTT	CASSASGSRTGELFF
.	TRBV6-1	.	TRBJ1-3	TGTGCCAGCAGAGAACAGGCGAGCTCTGGAAACACCATATATTTT	CASREQASSGNTIYF
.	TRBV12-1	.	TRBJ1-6	TGTGCCAGCAGCTTTGTATGGTCTAGGTACACCTATAATTCACCCCTCCACTTT	CASSFVWSRYTYNSPLHF
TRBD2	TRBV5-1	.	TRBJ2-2	TGCGCCAGCAGCCAACGCGGGGGGTCGAACACCGGGGAGCTGTTTTTT	CASSQRGGSNTGELFF
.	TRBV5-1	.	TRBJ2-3	TGCGCCAGCAGCCAGAAAGCAGATACGCAGTATTTT	CASSQKADTQYF
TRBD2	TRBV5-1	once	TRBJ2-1	TGCGCCAGCAGCTTAGCGGGGGGGCGGTACAATGAGCAGTTCTTC	CASSLAGGRYNEQFF
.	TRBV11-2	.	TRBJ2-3	TGTGCCAGCAGCCCGGGTGGCGCCACAGATACGCAGTATTTT	CASSPGGATDTQYF
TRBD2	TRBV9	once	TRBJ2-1	TGTGCCAGCAGCGTAGCCGGCGGGGGGGCCCCAGACAATGAGCAGTTCTTC	CASSVAGGGAPDNEQFF
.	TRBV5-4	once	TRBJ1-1	TGTGCCAGCAGCTTGGCACGCGGGAACACTGAAGCTTTCTTT	CASSLARGNTEAFF
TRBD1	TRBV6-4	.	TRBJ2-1	TGTGCCAGCAGCCCGACGGGACAGGGTAATCTGTTCTTC	CASSPTGQGNLFF